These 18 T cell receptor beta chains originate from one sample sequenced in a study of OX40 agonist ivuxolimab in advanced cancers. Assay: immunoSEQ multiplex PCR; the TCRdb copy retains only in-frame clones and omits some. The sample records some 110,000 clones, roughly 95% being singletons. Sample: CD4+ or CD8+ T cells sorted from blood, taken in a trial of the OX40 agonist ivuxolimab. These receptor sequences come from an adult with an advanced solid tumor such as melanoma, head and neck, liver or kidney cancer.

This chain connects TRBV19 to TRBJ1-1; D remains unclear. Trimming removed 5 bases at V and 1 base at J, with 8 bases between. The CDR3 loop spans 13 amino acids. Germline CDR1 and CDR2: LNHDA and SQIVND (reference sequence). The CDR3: CASSRPSNTEAFF. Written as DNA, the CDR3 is TGTGCCAGTAGTCGGCCTTCGAACACTGAAGCTTTCTTT.

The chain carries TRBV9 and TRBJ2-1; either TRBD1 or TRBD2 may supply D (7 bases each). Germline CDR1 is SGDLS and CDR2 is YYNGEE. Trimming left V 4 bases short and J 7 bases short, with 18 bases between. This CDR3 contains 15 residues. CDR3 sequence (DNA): TGTGCCAGCAGCACCCGGGGGGACAGTCTGAATGAGCAGTTCTTC. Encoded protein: CASSTRGDSLNEQFF.

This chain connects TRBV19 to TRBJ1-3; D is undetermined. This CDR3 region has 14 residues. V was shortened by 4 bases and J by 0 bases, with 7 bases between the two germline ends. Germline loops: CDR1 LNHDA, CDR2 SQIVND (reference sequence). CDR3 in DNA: TGTGCCAGTAGTACCCCAAACTCTGGAAACACCATATATTTT. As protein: CASSTPNSGNTIYF.

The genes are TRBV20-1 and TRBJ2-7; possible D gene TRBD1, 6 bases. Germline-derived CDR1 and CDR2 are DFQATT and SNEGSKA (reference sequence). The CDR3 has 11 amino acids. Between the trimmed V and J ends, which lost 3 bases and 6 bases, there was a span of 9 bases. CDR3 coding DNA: TGCAGTGCTAGCAGGGGAGTCGAGCAGTACTTC. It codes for CSASRGVEQYF.

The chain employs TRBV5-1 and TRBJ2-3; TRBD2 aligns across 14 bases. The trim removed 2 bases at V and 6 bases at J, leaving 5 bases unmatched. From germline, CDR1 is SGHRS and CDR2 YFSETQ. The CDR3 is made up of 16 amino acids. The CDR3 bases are TGCGCCAGCAGCTTTGGACTAGCGGGAGGTCTGGATACGCAGTATTTT. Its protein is CASSFGLAGGLDTQYF.

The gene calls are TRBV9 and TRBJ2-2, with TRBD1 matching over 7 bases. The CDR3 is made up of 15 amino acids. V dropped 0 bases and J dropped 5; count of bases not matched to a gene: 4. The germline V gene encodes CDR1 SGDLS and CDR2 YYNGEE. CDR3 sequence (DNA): TGTGCCAGCAGCGTAGGAGGGGGCCGGACCGGGGAGCTGTTTTTT. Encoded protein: CASSVGGGRTGELFF. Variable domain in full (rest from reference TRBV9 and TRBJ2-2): DSGVTQTPKHLITATGQRVTLRCSPRSGDLSVYWYQQSLDQGLQFLIQYYNGEERAKGNILERFSAQQFPDLHSELNLSSLELGDSALYFCASSVGGGRTGELFFGEGSRLTVL.

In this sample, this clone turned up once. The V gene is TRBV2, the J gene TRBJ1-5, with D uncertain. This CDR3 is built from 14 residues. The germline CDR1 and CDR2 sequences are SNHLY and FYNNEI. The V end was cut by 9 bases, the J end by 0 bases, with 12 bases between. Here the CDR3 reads CASREENSNQPQHF. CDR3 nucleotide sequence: TGTGCCAGTCGTGAGGAAAATAGCAATCAGCCCCAGCATTTT.

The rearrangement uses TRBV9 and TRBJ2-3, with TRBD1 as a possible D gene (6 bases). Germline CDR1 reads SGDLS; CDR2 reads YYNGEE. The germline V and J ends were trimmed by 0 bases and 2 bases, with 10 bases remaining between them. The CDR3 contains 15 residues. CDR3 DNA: TGTGCCAGCAGCGTAGGGGTGGGGGCCACAGATACGCAGTATTTT. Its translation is CASSVGVGATDTQYF.

The CDR3 nucleotides read TGTGCCAGCGGGACTAGCGGGTCCAGCTCCTACGAGCAGTACTTC. It encodes CASGTSGSSSYEQYF. The genes are TRBV28 and TRBJ2-7, with 12 bases aligning to TRBD2. Germline CDR1 MDHEN, CDR2 SYDVKM. V was clipped by 8 bases and J by 0 bases; unmatched bases: 5. This CDR3 contains 15 residues.

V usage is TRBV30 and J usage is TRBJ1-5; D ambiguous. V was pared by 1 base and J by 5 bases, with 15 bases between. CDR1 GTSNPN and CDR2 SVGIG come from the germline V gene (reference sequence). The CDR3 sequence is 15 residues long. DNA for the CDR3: TGTGCCTGGAGTGCCGGAGGCTTTGGGGATCAGCCCCAGCATTTT. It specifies CAWSAGGFGDQPQHF.

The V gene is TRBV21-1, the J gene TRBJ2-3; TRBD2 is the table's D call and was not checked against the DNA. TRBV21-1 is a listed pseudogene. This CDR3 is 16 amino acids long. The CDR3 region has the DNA TGTGCCAGCAGCACAGTCCTAGCGTATTACACAGATACGCAGTATTTT. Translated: CASSTVLAYYTDTQYF.

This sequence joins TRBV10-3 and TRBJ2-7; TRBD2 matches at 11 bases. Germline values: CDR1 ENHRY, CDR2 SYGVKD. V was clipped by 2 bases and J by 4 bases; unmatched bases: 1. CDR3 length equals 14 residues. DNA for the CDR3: TGTGCCATCAGTGAGACTAGCGGGGGTTACGAGCAGTACTTC. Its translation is CAISETSGGYEQYF.

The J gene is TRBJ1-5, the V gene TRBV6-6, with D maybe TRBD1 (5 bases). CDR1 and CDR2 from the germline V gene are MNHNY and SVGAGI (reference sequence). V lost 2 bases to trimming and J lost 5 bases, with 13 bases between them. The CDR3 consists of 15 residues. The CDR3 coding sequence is TGTGCCAGCAGTTACATGGGGCGCGGGGATCAGCCCCAGCATTTT. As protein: CASSYMGRGDQPQHF.

CDR3 region: CASRQGGGGDFGNTIYF. The CDR3 nucleotides read TGTGCCAGCAGACAAGGTGGAGGGGGAGATTTCGGAAACACCATATATTTT. This sequence joins TRBV28 and TRBJ1-3; D is possibly TRBD1 (6 bases). V was shortened by 6 bases and J by 4 bases, with 22 bases between the two germline ends. The CDR3 consists of 17 residues. The germline CDR1 and CDR2 sequences are MDHEN and SYDVKM.

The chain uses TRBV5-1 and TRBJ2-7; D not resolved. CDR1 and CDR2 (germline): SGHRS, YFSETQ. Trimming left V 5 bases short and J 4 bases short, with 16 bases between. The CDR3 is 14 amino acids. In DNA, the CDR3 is TGCGCCAGCAGTAGATCGACTCGCGGTTACGAGCAGTACTTC. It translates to CASSRSTRGYEQYF.

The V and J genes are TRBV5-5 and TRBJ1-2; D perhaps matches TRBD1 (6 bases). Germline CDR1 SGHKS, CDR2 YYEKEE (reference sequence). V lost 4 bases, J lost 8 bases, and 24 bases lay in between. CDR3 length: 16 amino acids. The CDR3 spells CASSGVSPGARGGYTF. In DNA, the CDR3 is TGTGCCAGCAGCGGTGTGTCCCCCGGGGCCAGGGGAGGCTACACCTTC.

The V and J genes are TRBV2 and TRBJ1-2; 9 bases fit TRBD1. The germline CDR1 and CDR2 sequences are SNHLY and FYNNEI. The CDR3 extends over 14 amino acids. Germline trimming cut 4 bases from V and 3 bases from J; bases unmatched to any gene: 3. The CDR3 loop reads CASSGGTGYYGYTF. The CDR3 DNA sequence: TGTGCCAGCAGTGGGGGGACAGGGTACTATGGCTACACCTTC.

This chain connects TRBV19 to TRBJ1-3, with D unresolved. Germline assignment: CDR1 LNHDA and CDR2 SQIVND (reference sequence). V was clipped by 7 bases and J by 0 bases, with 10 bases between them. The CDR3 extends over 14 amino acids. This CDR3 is CASKEFVSGNTIYF. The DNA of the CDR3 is TGTGCCAGTAAGGAGTTCGTCTCTGGAAACACCATATATTTT.